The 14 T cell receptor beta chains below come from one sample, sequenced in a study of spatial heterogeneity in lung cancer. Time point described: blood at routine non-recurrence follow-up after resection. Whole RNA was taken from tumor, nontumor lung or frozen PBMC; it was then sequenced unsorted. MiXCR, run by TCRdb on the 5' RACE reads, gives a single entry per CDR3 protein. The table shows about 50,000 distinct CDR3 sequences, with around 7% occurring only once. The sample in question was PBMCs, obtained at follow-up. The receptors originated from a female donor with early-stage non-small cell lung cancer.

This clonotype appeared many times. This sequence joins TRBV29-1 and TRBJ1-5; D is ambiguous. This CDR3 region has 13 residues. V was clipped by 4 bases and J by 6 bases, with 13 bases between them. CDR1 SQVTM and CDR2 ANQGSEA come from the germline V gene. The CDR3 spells CSVVYPEGQPQHF. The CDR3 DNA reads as TGCAGCGTTGTATACCCAGAGGGTCAGCCCCAGCATTTT.

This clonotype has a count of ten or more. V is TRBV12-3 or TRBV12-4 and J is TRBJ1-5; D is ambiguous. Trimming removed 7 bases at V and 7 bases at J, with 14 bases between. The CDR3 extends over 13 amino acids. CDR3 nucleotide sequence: TGTGCCAGCACTCTTAAGGGAACCCAGCCCCAGCATTTT. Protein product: CASTLKGTQPQHF.

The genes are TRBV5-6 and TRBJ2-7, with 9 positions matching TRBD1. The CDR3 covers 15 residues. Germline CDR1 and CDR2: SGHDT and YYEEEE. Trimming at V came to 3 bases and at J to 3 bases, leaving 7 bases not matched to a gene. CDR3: CASSSQTGGIYEQYF. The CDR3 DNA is TGTGCCAGCAGCTCTCAGACAGGGGGGATCTACGAGCAGTACTTC.

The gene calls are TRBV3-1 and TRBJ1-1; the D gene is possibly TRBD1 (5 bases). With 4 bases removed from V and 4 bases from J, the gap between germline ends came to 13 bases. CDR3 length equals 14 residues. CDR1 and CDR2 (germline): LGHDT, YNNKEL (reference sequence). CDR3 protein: CASSLSWGGTEAFF. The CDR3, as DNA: TGTGCCAGCAGCCTGTCCTGGGGGGGCACTGAAGCTTTCTTT.

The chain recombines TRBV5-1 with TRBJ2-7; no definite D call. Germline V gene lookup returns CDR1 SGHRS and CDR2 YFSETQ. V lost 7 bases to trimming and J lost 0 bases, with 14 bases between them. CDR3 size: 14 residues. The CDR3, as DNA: TGCGCCAGCGCCGACGCCTCTTCCTCCTACGAGCAGTACTTC. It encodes CASADASSSYEQYF.

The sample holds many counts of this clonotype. The CDR3 sequence is CASSQGRGRGFEKLFF. As DNA, the CDR3 is TGCGCCAGCAGCCAAGGGAGGGGTCGGGGATTCGAAAAACTGTTTTTT. J is TRBJ1-4 and V is TRBV4-1, with D possibly TRBD1 on 5 matching bases. V was clipped by 1 base and J by 8 bases, with 17 bases between them. Per the germline V gene, CDR1 is MGHRA and CDR2 is YSYEKL. The length of the CDR3 is 16 residues.

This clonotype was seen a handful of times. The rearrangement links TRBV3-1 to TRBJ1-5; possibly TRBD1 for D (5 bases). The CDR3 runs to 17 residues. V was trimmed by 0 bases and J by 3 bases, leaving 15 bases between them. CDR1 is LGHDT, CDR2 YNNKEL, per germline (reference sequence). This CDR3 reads CASSQDPGGAINQPQHF. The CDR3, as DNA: TGTGCCAGCAGCCAAGATCCAGGAGGGGCAATCAATCAGCCCCAGCATTTT.

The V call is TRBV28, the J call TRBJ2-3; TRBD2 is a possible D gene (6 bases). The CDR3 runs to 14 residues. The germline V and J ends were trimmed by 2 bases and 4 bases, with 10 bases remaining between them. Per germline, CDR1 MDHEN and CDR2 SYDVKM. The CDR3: CASSLIPSADTQYF. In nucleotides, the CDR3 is TGTGCCAGCAGTTTAATTCCTAGCGCAGATACGCAGTATTTT. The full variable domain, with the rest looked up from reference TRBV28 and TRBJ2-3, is DVKVTQSSRYLVKRTGEKVFLECVQDMDHENMFWYRQDPGLGLRLIYFSYDVKMKEKGDIPEGYSVSREKKERFSLILESASTNQTSMYLCASSLIPSADTQYFGPGTRLTVL.

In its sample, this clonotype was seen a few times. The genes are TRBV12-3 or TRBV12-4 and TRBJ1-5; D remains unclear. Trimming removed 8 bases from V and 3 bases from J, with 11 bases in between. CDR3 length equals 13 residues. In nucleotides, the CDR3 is TGTGCCAGCCTGAAAGGCCCCAATCAGCCCCAGCATTTT. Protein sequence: CASLKGPNQPQHF.

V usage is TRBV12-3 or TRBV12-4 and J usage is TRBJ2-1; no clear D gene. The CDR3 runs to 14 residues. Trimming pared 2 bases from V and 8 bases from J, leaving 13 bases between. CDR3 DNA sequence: TGTGCCAGCAGTTTATGGCAGGCTGGGGATGAGCAGTTCTTC. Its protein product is CASSLWQAGDEQFF.

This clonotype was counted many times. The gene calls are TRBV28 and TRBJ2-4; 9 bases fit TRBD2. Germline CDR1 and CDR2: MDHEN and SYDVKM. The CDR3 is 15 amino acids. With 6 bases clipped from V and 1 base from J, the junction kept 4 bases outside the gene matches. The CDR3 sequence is CASSLLAGAKNIQYF. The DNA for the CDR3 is TGTGCCAGCAGCCTTCTAGCGGGGGCCAAAAACATTCAGTACTTC.

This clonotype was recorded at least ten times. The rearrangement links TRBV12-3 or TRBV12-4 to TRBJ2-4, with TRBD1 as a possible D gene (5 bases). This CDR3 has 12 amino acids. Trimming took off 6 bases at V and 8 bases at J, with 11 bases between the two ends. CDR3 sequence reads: CASSPQGYIQYF. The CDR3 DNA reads TGTGCCAGCAGCCCTCAGGGCTACATTCAGTACTTC.

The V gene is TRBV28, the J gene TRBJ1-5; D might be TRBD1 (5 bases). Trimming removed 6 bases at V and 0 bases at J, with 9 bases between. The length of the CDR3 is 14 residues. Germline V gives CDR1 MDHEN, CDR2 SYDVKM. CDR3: CASRNGGSNQPQHF. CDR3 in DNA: TGTGCCAGCAGAAACGGGGGTAGCAATCAGCCCCAGCATTTT. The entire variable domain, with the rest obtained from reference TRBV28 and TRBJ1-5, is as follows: DVKVTQSSRYLVKRTGEKVFLECVQDMDHENMFWYRQDPGLGLRLIYFSYDVKMKEKGDIPEGYSVSREKKERFSLILESASTNQTSMYLCASRNGGSNQPQHFGDGTRLSIL.

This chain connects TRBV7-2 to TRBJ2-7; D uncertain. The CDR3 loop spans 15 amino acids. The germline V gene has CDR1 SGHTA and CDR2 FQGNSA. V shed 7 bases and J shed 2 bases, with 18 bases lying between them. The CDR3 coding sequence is TGTGCCAGCACCCCCGTGGTCGACAAAGCCTACGAGCAGTACTTC. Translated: CASTPVVDKAYEQYF. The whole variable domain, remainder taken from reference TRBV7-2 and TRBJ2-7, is GAGVSQSPSNKVTEKGKDVELRCDPISGHTALYWYRQSLGQGLEFLIYFQGNSAPDKSGLPSDRFSAERTGGSVSTLTIQRTQQEDSAVYLCASTPVVDKAYEQYFGPGTRLTVT.